A selection of T cell receptor beta chains follows, all from one sample in a study of tumor-infiltrating lymphocytes in primary liver carcinoma. TCRdb re-called the multiplex PCR reads with MiXCR, one entry per CDR3 protein. The data show tens of thousands of distinct CDR3 sequences, around 64% seen once. Sequencing input: liver tumor tissue from sampling region 2. The source is a man between 35 and 55 years old with primary liver carcinoma and hepatitis B virus infection. Both conserved end residues are part of each CDR3. The D gene is left open where the match is weak. Size is stated for part of the rows, as once, few or many counts, or as a class when the clone is expanded.

d_call	v_call	clone_size	j_call	cdr3_aa	cdr3_nt
-	TRBV6-5	-	TRBJ1-3	CTSSYSRPSFGNTIYF	TGTACCAGCAGTTACTCGAGACCGAGCTTTGGAAACACCATATATTTT
-	TRBV6-2/TRBV6-3	-	TRBJ1-5	CASSYNSREGFIGGQSQHF	TGTGCCAGCAGTTACAACTCCCGCGAGGGATTTATCGGTGGTCAGTCCCAGCATTTT
-	TRBV4-1	few	TRBJ1-2	CASSQEGGYGYTF	TGCGCCAGCAGCCAAGAGGGGGGCTATGGCTACACCTTC
TRBD1	TRBV6-6	-	TRBJ1-5	CDSTPTGGSNQPQHF	TGTGACAGCACCCCGACAGGGGGGAGCAATCAGCCCCAGCATTTT
TRBD2	TRBV10-2	-	TRBJ2-3	CTSSVLQGLASTDTQYF	TGCACCAGCAGTGTGTTACAGGGACTAGCTAGCACAGATACGCAGTATTTT
-	TRBV11-2	-	TRBJ2-1	CASSQWGQRNKQFF	TGTGCCAGCAGCCAGTGGGGGCAGCGCAATAAGCAGTTCTTC
TRBD1	TRBV4-1	-	TRBJ1-1	CASNQYDRVGTEALF	TGCGCCAGCAACCAATATGACAGGGTGGGCACTGAAGCTTTATTT
TRBD1	TRBV5-1	many	TRBJ2-7	CASSLEDRSYEQYF	TGCGCCAGCAGCTTGGAGGACAGGTCGTACGAGCAGTACTTC
-	TRBV4-2	once	TRBJ2-7	CAISQGIGDYEQYF	TGTGCCATCAGCCAAGGGATAGGGGACTACGAGCAGTACTTC
TRBD2	TRBV27	once	TRBJ2-3	CASSAGGGTVTQYF	TGTGCCAGCAGTGCGGGGGGGGGCACAGTTACGCAGTATTTT
TRBD2	TRBV6-5	-	TRBJ2-7	CASPTSEMAYEQYF	TGTGCCAGCCCTACTAGCGAGATGGCCTACGAGCAGTACTTC
TRBD1	TRBV5-4	-	TRBJ2-3	CDSSPREGATDTQYF	TGTGACAGCAGCCCAAGAGAGGGGGCCACAGATACGCAGTATTTT
TRBD2	TRBV11-2	-	TRBJ2-1	CASSLDERFSGTLHNEQFF	TGTGCCAGCAGCTTAGATGAGCGATTCAGCGGGACCCTTCACAATGAGCAGTTCTTC
-	TRBV6-5	-	TRBJ2-5	CASSRGIQETQHF	TGTGCCAGCAGTAGGGGGATCCAAGAGACCCAGCACTTC
-	TRBV15	-	TRBJ2-2	CATSRDRYLELFF	TGTGCCACCAGCAGAGATCGCTACCTCGAGCTGTTTTTT
-	TRBV11-2	-	TRBJ2-1	CANSSELYNEQFF	TGTGCCAACAGTTCAGAATTATACAATGAGCAGTTCTTC
TRBD2	TRBV29-1	once	TRBJ2-2	CSVRTSGTGELIF	TGCAGCGTAAGGACTAGCGGGACGGGGGAGCTGATTTTT
TRBD1	TRBV29-1	-	TRBJ2-3	CSVGGTGRADTQYF	TGCAGCGTTGGGGGGACAGGGAGGGCAGATACGCAGTATTTT
-	TRBV29-1	-	TRBJ2-7	CSAHSGDNYEQYF	TGCAGCGCCCACTCCGGGGACAATTACGAGCAGTACTTC
-	TRBV4-2	-	TRBJ2-1	CACSQAFGADEQFF	TGTGCCTGCAGCCAAGCTTTCGGAGCGGATGAACAGTTCTTC
-	TRBV11-2	-	TRBJ2-7	CASSFGGVSQQYF	TGTGCCAGCAGTTTCGGAGGGGTTAGCCAGCAGTACTTC
TRBD2	TRBV11-2	once	TRBJ2-5	CVSSLTPRGGKESQYF	TGTGTCAGCAGCCTAACTCCTCGCGGGGGGAAAGAGTCCCAGTACTTC
TRBD2	TRBV19	-	TRBJ2-2	CASTPSSGTWSGELFF	TGTGCCAGTACCCCGTCGAGCGGGACGTGGTCCGGGGAGCTGTTTTTT
TRBD2	TRBV12-3/TRBV12-4	-	TRBJ2-1	CASCYGLAGATDEQFF	TGTGCCAGCTGTTATGGACTAGCGGGAGCGACGGACGAGCAGTTCTTC
-	TRBV11-2	-	TRBJ2-3	CVSGLELYTVTQYF	TGTGTCAGCGGCTTAGAACTTTACACCGTTACGCAGTATTTT
-	TRBV4-1	-	TRBJ1-2	CASKPGYTF	TGCGCCAGCAAACCGGGCTACACCTTC
-	TRBV11-2	-	TRBJ2-5	CASSSVAVQETQYF	TGTGCCAGCAGCTCAGTGGCAGTCCAAGAGACCCAGTACTTC
TRBD2	TRBV5-4	-	TRBJ2-5	CASSLAGTSGVIQYF	TGTGCCAGCAGCTTGGCTGGGACTAGCGGGGTGATCCAGTACTTC
TRBD1	TRBV6-2/TRBV6-3	once	TRBJ2-1	CASNLLDRGYNEQFF	TGCGCCAGCAACTTGCTCGACAGGGGCTACAATGAGCAGTTCTTC
-	TRBV12-3/TRBV12-4	-	TRBJ2-6	CVIHVGANVVTF	TGTGTCATCCACGTTGGGGCCAACGTCGTGACTTTC
TRBD2	TRBV10-2	-	TRBJ2-7	CASSESQASGLAGLAFDEQYF	TGCGCCAGCAGTGAATCGCAGGCTTCGGGACTAGCGGGTCTGGCCTTTGACGAGCAGTACTTC
-	TRBV11-2	once	TRBJ2-5	CASSSIPEETQYF	TGTGCCAGCAGCTCAATTCCGGAAGAGACCCAGTACTTC
TRBD2	TRBV11-2	-	TRBJ2-1	CASSSLPAGVVDELFF	TGTGCCAGCAGCTCGTTACCAGCGGGGGTCGTCGATGAGCTGTTCTTC
-	TRBV11-2	-	TRBJ2-3	CSSSLSTGVGVDTQYF	TGCTCCAGCAGCTTATCAACGGGAGTGGGAGTCGATACGCAGTATTTT
-	TRBV4-2	-	TRBJ2-7	CASSQEAGSYEQYF	TGTGCCAGCAGCCAAGAAGCAGGATCCTACGAGCAGTACTTC
-	TRBV4-2	few	TRBJ2-3	CASSQEWRAASTDTQYF	TGTGCCAGCAGCCAAGAATGGCGGGCAGCTAGCACAGATACGCAGTATTTT
-	TRBV11-2	-	TRBJ1-4	CASRKTPGGTNEELFF	TGTGCTAGTAGGAAGACTCCAGGAGGAACAAATGAAGAACTGTTTTTT
TRBD2	TRBV6-1	-	TRBJ2-5	CARTLAGGPMDRVTQYF	TGTGCCAGGACCTTAGCGGGAGGTCCGATGGACCGCGTCACCCAGTACTTC
-	TRBV29-1	many	TRBJ2-5	CSVEDRAGGETQCF	TGCAGCGTTGAAGATCGGGCCGGGGGAGAGACCCAGTGCTTC
-	TRBV7-9	many	TRBJ1-5	CASSFSWGNQPQHF	TGTGCCAGCAGCTTCTCTTGGGGCAATCAGCCCCAGCATTTT
-	TRBV18	-	TRBJ2-5	CASSLTLDGETQYF	TGTGCCAGCTCATTAACGTTGGACGGGGAGACCCAGTACTTC
TRBD2	TRBV6-5	-	TRBJ2-7	CANSYRYPSGISSYEQYF	TGTGCCAACAGTTACCGCTACCCTAGCGGTATCAGCTCCTACGAGCAGTACTTC
-	TRBV6-5	-	TRBJ1-3	CASSPHGYGNTIYF	TGTGCCAGCAGCCCACATGGGTACGGAAACACCATATATTTC
TRBD2	TRBV11-2	-	TRBJ2-3	CVNSLISGGEVAGDVNTQYF	TGTGTCAACAGCTTAATATCCGGGGGTGAGGTAGCGGGTGATGTGAATACGCAGTATTTT
-	TRBV21-1	-	TRBJ2-4	CASSTRPGRRLAKNIQYF	TGTGCCAGCAGCACCCGCCCGGGACGCCGACTAGCCAAAAACATTCAGTACTTC
-	TRBV5-5	many	TRBJ1-1	CASTHRENTEAFF	TGTGCCAGCACTCATAGGGAGAACACTGAAGCTTTCTTT
-	TRBV11-2	-	TRBJ2-3	CASSLEHQNTDTQYF	TGCGCCAGTAGCCTCGAACACCAAAACACAGATACACAGTATTTT
-	TRBV6-2/TRBV6-3	-	TRBJ1-2	CASGLFNYGYTF	TGTGCCAGCGGACTGTTTAACTATGGCTACACCTTC
-	TRBV28	-	TRBJ2-3	CASRNYGQSQYF	TGTGCCAGTCGAAACTACGGCCAGTCCCAGTATTTT
TRBD1	TRBV6-2/TRBV6-3	-	TRBJ2-7	CATMEDRDSYEQYF	TGTGCCACCATGGAGGACAGGGACTCCTACGAGCAGTACTTC
-	TRBV6-2/TRBV6-3	-	TRBJ1-2	CASRGDSYGYTF	TGTGCCAGCAGGGGAGACAGCTATGGCTACACATTC